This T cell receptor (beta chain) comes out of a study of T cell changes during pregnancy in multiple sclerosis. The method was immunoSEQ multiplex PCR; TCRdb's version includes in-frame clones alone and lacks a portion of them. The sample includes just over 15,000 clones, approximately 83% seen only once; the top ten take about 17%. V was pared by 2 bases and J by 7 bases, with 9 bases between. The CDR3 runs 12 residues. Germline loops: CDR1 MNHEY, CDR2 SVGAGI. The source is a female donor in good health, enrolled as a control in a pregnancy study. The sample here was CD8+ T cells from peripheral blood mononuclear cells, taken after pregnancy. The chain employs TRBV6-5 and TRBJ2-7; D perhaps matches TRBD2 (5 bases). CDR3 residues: CASSYARGEQYF. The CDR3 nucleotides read TGTGCCAGCAGTTACGCCCGGGGAGAGCAGTACTTC.